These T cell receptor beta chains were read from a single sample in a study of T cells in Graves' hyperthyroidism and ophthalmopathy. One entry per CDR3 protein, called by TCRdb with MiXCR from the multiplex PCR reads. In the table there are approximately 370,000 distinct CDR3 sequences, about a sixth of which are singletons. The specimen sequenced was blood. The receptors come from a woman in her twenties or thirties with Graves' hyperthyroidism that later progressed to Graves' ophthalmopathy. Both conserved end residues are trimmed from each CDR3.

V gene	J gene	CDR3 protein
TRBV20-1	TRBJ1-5	SARVGEQPQH
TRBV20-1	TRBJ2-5	SAGTLAGVVETQY
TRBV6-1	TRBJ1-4	ASSGLGNEKLF
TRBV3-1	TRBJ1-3	ASSRRAGNTIY
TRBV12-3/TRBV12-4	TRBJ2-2	ASSLGQLNTGELF
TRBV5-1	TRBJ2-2	ASSWGAVGELF
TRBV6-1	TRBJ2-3	ASSPVAGGPTDTQY
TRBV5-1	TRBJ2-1	ASSLAIILWRESNEQF
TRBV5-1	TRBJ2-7	ASSFALTGGPVYEQY
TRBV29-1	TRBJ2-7	SVRQGGHEQY
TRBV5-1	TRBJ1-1	ASSFSTGMNTEAF
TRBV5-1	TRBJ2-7	ASSLGQGFVREQY
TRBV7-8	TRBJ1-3	ASSFGQVFSGNTIY